Listed below are T cell receptor beta chains from one sample, sequenced in a study of a mutant IDH1 vaccine in newly diagnosed glioma. These receptors have no identified antigens. Repertoires were generated with immunoSEQ multiplex PCR, while TCRdb's copy carries only in-frame clones and drops some. Found here are tens of thousands of clones, about 88% of them singletons; the top ten hold under 7.5%. The input for sequencing was PBMCs, taken from a glioma patient whose treatment included an IDH1 peptide vaccine. These receptors were collected from a woman between 40 and 50 years old with glioma. Each CDR3 is given with its conserved first and last residue. The D gene is left open where the match is weak. Size tells how often a clone was seen (once, few, many) or the class of an expanded clone, and some rows leave it out.

abundance	j_gene	v_gene	d_gene	CDR3nt	CDR3aa
NA	TRBJ2-4	TRBV2	TRBD2	TGTGCCAGCAGCCTGACTCCGGGACTAGCATTAGGGGAGACCAAAAACATTCAGTACTTC	CASSLTPGLALGETKNIQYF
NA	TRBJ2-1	TRBV7-8	TRBD2	TGTGCCAGCAGCCCGCGGACTAGCGGATCTTTCTCCTACAATGAGCAGTTCTTC	CASSPRTSGSFSYNEQFF
NA	TRBJ1-4	TRBV7-2	NA	TGTGCCAGCAGCTCAGGGGACACGTCTAATGAAAAACTGTTTTTT	CASSSGDTSNEKLFF
NA	TRBJ2-5	TRBV27	TRBD2	TGTGCCAGCAGATCCTTGGGGGGGAACCAAGAGACCCAGTACTTC	CASRSLGGNQETQYF
NA	TRBJ1-3	TRBV4-1	NA	TGCGCCACCGGCCAGAGCAGGAGCTCTGGAAACACCATATATTTT	CATGQSRSSGNTIYF
NA	TRBJ2-1	TRBV19	NA	TGTGCCAGCCAGCCCGGGGGTTCCTACAATGAGCAGTTCTTC	CASQPGGSYNEQFF
once	TRBJ2-2	TRBV6-5	TRBD2	TGTGCCAGCAGTTACTCCCCAGGGAGGGCCGGGGAGCTGTTTTTT	CASSYSPGRAGELFF
NA	TRBJ2-2	TRBV2	TRBD2	TGTGCCAGCAACTCTGGGGGGGGCACCGGGGAGCTGTTTTTT	CASNSGGGTGELFF
NA	TRBJ2-7	TRBV7-9	TRBD1	TGTGCCAGCAGCCCACAGGGACAGCCTCTGCGCGAGCAGTACTTC	CASSPQGQPLREQYF
NA	TRBJ2-7	TRBV5-1	NA	TGCGCCAGCAGCTGGGGGTACGAGCAGTACTTC	CASSWGYEQYF
NA	TRBJ2-2	TRBV4-3	NA	TGCGCCAGCAGCCGAAGCCTCCGGGACACCCCCACCGGGGAGCTGTTTTTT	CASSRSLRDTPTGELFF
NA	TRBJ2-5	TRBV7-8	TRBD2	TGTGCCAGCAGCTTATTACTAGCGGGAGGTCAGACCCAGTACTTC	CASSLLLAGGQTQYF
NA	TRBJ1-3	TRBV7-4	NA	TGTGCCAGCAGCTTAGGACCCGAACGGGGAAACACCATATATTTT	CASSLGPERGNTIYF
NA	TRBJ2-7	TRBV10-2	TRBD1	TGCGCCAGCAGTGAGAAACGGACAGGTTCGTACGAGCAGTACTTC	CASSEKRTGSYEQYF
NA	TRBJ2-5	TRBV2	TRBD2	TGTGCCACCAACCTGGGACTAGCGGGAGGGCCAGCCACCCAGTACTTC	CATNLGLAGGPATQYF
NA	TRBJ1-1	TRBV18	NA	TGTGCCAGCTCACAAGACAGAAAGAACACTGAAGCTTTCTTT	CASSQDRKNTEAFF
NA	TRBJ1-1	TRBV5-6	NA	TGTGCCAGCAGCTCCTTTTCAGTACTTGGCACTGAAGCTTTCTTT	CASSSFSVLGTEAFF
NA	TRBJ1-1	TRBV7-9	NA	TGTGCCAGCAGCTTTGAGACACTAACAAGGATTGAAGCTTTCTTT	CASSFETLTRIEAFF
NA	TRBJ2-5	TRBV7-3	TRBD2	TGTGCCAGCAGCTTAACGGCCAGCGGGAGTGGCGACGGGGTTGGGACCCAGTACTTC	CASSLTASGSGDGVGTQYF
NA	TRBJ1-5	TRBV2	NA	TGTGCCAGCAGCGAAGGAGGGAGCAATCAGCCCCAGCATTTT	CASSEGGSNQPQHF
once	TRBJ2-7	TRBV7-8	NA	TGTGCCAGCACAATGGCCTACGAGCAGTACTTC	CASTMAYEQYF
NA	TRBJ1-5	TRBV27	NA	TGTGCCAGCAGTTCCCGAGACAATCAGCCCCAGCATTTT	CASSSRDNQPQHF
NA	TRBJ1-5	TRBV19	NA	TGTGCCGGAGGGTCCCAACCCCAGCATTTT	CAGGSQPQHF
NA	TRBJ1-2	TRBV14	NA	TGTGCCAGCAGCCAAGACGCGGGCCAGGCCTATGGCTACACCTTC	CASSQDAGQAYGYTF
once	TRBJ2-5	TRBV4-3	TRBD2	TGCGCCAGCAGCGGTGAGCGGGGGGGCTCGGAGACCCAGTACTTC	CASSGERGGSETQYF
NA	TRBJ1-2	TRBV27	NA	TGTGCCAGCAGTTCGTTGCGGGCAGGAGAAGATGGCTACACCTTC	CASSSLRAGEDGYTF
NA	TRBJ2-1	TRBV6-5	NA	TGTGCCAGCAGTTTGTCGACTTATCAGGGGTACAATGAGCAGTTCTTC	CASSLSTYQGYNEQFF
NA	TRBJ1-4	TRBV9	NA	TGTGCCAGCAGCCCCCAGTTGGGGGCTACTGAAAAACTGTTTTTT	CASSPQLGATEKLFF
NA	TRBJ2-3	TRBV4-1	TRBD2	TGCGCCAGCAGCCAAGATGTGGGACTACGACCGCAGTATTTT	CASSQDVGLRPQYF
NA	TRBJ1-2	TRBV4-1	TRBD1	TGCGCCAGCAGCCAGGGGACAGGGGGGATCAACTATGGCTACACCTTC	CASSQGTGGINYGYTF
NA	TRBJ2-5	TRBV10-1	NA	TGCGCCAGCAGTGCCGGGGCACGAGAGACCCAGTACTTC	CASSAGARETQYF
NA	TRBJ2-5	TRBV5-4	NA	TGTGCCATGGGTAAATGGGAAGAGACCCAGTACTTC	CAMGKWEETQYF
NA	TRBJ1-2	TRBV7-8	NA	TGTGCCAGCAGCTTAAGCCGGGACACCTATGGCTACACCTTC	CASSLSRDTYGYTF
NA	TRBJ1-1	TRBV6-5	NA	TGTGCCAGCAGTTACTCGAGTACGCCGAACACTGAAGCTTTCTTT	CASSYSSTPNTEAFF
NA	TRBJ2-1	TRBV6-1	TRBD2	TGTGCCAGCACCCTGACTAGCGGGAATCCTGAGCAGTTCTTC	CASTLTSGNPEQFF
NA	TRBJ1-2	TRBV28	NA	TGTGCCAGCAGACGGCGCGGTGACGGCTACACCTTC	CASRRRGDGYTF
NA	TRBJ1-3	TRBV9	NA	TGTGCCAGCAGTCCCACAGGGAGCTCTGGAAACACCATATATTTT	CASSPTGSSGNTIYF
NA	TRBJ1-3	TRBV2	NA	TGTGCCAGCAGTGCGTCCGACCACTCTGGAAACACCATATATTTT	CASSASDHSGNTIYF
few	TRBJ1-1	TRBV30	NA	TGTGCCTGGAGTGTAAGTGTCAAACAGGCAGACACTGAAGCTTTCTTT	CAWSVSVKQADTEAFF
NA	TRBJ1-4	TRBV4-2	NA	TGTGCCAGCAGCCAAGTAGTAGATACGACTAATGAAAAACTGTTTTTT	CASSQVVDTTNEKLFF
few	TRBJ1-1	TRBV19	NA	TGTGCCAGTAGTATCGTTTCATTGAACACTGAAGCTTTCTTT	CASSIVSLNTEAFF
NA	TRBJ1-2	TRBV5-1	TRBD1	TGCGCCAGCAGCCTATACAGGGGGCCCGGTAACTATGGCTACACCTTC	CASSLYRGPGNYGYTF
NA	TRBJ1-1	TRBV6-5	NA	TGTGCCAGCAGTTACGAGGAGTACACTGAAGCTTTCTTT	CASSYEEYTEAFF
NA	TRBJ1-1	TRBV2	NA	TGTGCCAGCGAAAGGGGCCCGAACACTGAAGCTTTCTTT	CASERGPNTEAFF
NA	TRBJ2-5	TRBV6-1	TRBD2	TGTGCCAGCAGTGAACTAGCGGGGACCCAAGAGACCCAGTACTTC	CASSELAGTQETQYF
NA	TRBJ2-6	TRBV7-9	NA	TGTGCCAGCAGCTGGCAGTCTGGGGCCAACGTCCTGACTTTC	CASSWQSGANVLTF
NA	TRBJ1-1	TRBV4-2	NA	TGTGCCAGCAGCCAAGTCTCGCGCAGGGTGGTCACTGAAGCTTTCTTT	CASSQVSRRVVTEAFF
NA	TRBJ1-1	TRBV4-1	NA	TGCGCCAGCAGATTGAACCTCGGGGAGTCTGAAGCTTTCTTT	CASRLNLGESEAFF
once	TRBJ1-3	TRBV5-1	NA	TGCGCCAGCAGCTCCCGGGGACTAGGGGACTCTGGAAACACCATATATTTT	CASSSRGLGDSGNTIYF
NA	TRBJ2-5	TRBV6-6	NA	TGTGCCAGCAGTTACGGAGGGGAGACCCAGTACTTC	CASSYGGETQYF
NA	TRBJ1-2	TRBV27	TRBD1	TGTGCCAGCCGGATCGGACAGGGGACCTATGGCTACACCTTC	CASRIGQGTYGYTF
NA	TRBJ1-2	TRBV4-3	NA	TGCGCCAGCAGCCAAGAAGCTAGACAGAACTATGGCTACACCTTC	CASSQEARQNYGYTF
NA	TRBJ2-1	TRBV4-2	TRBD2	TGTGCCAGCAGCCAAACCAGAGGCGGGAGCGGGGACAATGAGCAGTTCTTC	CASSQTRGGSGDNEQFF
NA	TRBJ2-1	TRBV27	NA	TGTGCCAGCAGTTCCGGCCTGTACAATGAGCAGTTCTTC	CASSSGLYNEQFF
NA	TRBJ2-1	TRBV4-3	NA	TGCGCCAGCAGCCAAGGAGGTTCGCGGGGATACAATGAGCAGTTCTTC	CASSQGGSRGYNEQFF
NA	TRBJ1-1	TRBV28	NA	TGTGCCAGCAGTTTACCTCCGACCGTGGGGACTGAAGCTTTCTTT	CASSLPPTVGTEAFF
once	TRBJ2-1	TRBV9	NA	TGTGCCAGCAGCTCGGACGGCTACAATGAGCAGTTCTTC	CASSSDGYNEQFF